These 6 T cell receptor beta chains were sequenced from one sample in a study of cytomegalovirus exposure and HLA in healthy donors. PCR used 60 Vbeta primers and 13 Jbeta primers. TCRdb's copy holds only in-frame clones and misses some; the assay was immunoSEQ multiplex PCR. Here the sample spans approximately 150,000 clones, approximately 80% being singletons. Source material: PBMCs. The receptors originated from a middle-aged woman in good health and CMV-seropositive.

CDR3 nucleotides: TGTGCCAGCAGCTTATTTTCCGGGGGCCAAGAGACCCAGTACTTC. Protein product: CASSLFSGGQETQYF. The rearrangement links TRBV7-9 to TRBJ2-5; D may be TRBD2 (6 bases). Per germline, CDR1 SEHNR and CDR2 FQNEAQ (reference sequence). The V gene lost 2 bases and the J gene lost 1 base, with 11 bases spanning the gap. The length of the CDR3 is 15 residues.

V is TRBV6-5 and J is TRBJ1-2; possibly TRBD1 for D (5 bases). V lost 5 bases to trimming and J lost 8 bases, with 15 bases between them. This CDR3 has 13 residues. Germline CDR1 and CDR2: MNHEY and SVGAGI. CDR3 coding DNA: TGTGCCAGCAGTAGTCAGGGCATCGGGGGCTACACCTTC. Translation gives CASSSQGIGGYTF.

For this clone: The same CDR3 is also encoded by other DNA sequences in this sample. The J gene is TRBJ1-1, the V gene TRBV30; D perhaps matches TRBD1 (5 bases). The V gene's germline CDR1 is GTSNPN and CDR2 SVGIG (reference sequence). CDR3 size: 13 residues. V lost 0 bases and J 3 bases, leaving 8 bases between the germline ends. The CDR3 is CAWSVRGDTEAFF. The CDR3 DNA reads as TGTGCCTGGAGTGTACGGGGGGACACTGAAGCTTTCTTT. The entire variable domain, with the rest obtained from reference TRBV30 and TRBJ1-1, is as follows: SQTIHQWPATLVQPVGSPLSLECTVEGTSNPNLYWYRQAAGRGLQLLFYSVGIGQISSEVPQNLSASRPQDRQFILSSKKLLLSDSGFYLCAWSVRGDTEAFFGQGTRLTVV.

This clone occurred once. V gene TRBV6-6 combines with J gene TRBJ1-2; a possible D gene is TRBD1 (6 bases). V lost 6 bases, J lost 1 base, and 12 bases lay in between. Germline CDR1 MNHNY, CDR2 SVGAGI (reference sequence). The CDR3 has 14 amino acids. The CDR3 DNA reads TGTGCCAGCAGCAAAGGACAGCTTAACTATGGCTACACCTTC. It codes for CASSKGQLNYGYTF.

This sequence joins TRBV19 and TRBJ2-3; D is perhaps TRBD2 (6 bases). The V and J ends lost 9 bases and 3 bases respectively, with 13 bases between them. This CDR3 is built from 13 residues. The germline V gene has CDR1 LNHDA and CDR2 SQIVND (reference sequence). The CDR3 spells CASSAAGTDTQYF. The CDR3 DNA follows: TGTGCCAGCTCGGCCGCGGGAACAGATACGCAGTATTTT.

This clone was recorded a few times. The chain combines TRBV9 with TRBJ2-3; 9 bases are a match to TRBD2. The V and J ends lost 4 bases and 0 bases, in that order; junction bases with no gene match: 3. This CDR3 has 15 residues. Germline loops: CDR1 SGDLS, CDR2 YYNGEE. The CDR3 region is CASSMLAGSTDTQYF. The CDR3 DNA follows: TGTGCCAGCAGCATGCTAGCGGGGAGCACAGATACGCAGTATTTT.